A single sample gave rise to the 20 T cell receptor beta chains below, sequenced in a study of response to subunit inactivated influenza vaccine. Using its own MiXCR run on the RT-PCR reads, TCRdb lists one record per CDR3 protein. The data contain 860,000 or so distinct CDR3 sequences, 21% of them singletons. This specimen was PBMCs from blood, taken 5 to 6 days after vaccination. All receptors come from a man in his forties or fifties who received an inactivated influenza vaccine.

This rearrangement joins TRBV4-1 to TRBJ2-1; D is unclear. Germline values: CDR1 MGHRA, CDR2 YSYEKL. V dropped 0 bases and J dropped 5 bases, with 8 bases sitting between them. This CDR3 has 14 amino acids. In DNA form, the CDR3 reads TGCGCCAGCAGCCAAGAGACGGTGAACAATGAGCAGTTCTTC. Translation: CASSQETVNNEQFF.

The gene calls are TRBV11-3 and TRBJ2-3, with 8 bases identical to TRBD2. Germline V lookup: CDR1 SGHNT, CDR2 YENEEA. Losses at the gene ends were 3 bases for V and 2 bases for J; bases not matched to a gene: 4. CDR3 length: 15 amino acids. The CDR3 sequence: CASSFGGGYTDTQYF. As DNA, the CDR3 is TGTGCCAGCAGCTTCGGGGGGGGCTACACAGATACGCAGTATTTT.

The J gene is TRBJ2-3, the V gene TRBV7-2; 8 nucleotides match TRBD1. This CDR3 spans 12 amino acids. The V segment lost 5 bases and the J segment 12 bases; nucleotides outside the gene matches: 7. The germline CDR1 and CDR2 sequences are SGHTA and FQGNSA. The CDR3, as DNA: TGTGCCAGCAGCCCAGGGGGCTTGTTTCAGTATTTT. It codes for CASSPGGLFQYF.

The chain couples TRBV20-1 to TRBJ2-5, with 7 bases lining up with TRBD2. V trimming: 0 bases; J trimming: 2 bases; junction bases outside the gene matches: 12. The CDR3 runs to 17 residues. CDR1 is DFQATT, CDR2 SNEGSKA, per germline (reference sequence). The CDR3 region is CSARDPRRGSTQETQYF. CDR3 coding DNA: TGCAGTGCTAGAGATCCGAGGCGGGGGAGTACTCAAGAGACCCAGTACTTC.

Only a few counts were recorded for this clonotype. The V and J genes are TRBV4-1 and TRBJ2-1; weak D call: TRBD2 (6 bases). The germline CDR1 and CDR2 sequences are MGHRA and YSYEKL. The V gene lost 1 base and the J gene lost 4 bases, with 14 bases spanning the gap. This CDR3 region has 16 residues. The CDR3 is CASSQVGAGGYNEQFF. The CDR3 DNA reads TGCGCCAGCAGCCAAGTGGGAGCCGGGGGTTACAATGAGCAGTTCTTC.

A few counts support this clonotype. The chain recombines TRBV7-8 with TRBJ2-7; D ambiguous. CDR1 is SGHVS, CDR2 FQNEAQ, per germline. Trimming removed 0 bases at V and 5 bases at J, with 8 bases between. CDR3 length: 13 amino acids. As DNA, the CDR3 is TGTGCCAGCAGCTTAGCCCCTCGGGACGAGCAGTACTTC. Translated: CASSLAPRDEQYF.

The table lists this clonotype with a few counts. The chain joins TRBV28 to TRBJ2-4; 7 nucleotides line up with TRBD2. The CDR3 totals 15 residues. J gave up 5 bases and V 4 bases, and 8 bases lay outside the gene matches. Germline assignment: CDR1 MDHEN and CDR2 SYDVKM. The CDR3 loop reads CASSSTGAGENIQYF. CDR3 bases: TGTGCCAGCAGTTCCACCGGGGCGGGAGAAAACATTCAGTACTTC.

The CDR3 sequence is CASSPGLAGLREQYF. The CDR3 DNA follows: TGTGCCAGCTCACCGGGACTAGCGGGACTGAGAGAGCAGTACTTC. The chain has TRBV18 and TRBJ2-7; TRBD2 matches at 13 bases. Germline CDR1 and CDR2: KGHSH and LQKENI. V shed 3 bases and J 7 bases; nucleotides not matched to a gene: 6. The CDR3 contains 15 residues.

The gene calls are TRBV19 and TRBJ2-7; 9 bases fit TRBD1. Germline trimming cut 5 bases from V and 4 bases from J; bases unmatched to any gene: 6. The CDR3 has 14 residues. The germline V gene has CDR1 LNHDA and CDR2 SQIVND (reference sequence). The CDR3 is CASSSQGARYEQYF. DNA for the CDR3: TGTGCCAGTAGTTCACAGGGGGCTCGGTACGAGCAGTACTTC.

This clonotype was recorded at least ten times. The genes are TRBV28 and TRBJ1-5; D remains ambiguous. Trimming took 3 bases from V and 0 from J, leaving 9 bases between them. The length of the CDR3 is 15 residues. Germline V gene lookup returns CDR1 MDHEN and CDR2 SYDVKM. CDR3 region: CASSLLASSNQPQHF. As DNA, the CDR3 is TGTGCCAGCAGTTTGTTGGCCAGTAGCAATCAGCCCCAGCATTTT.

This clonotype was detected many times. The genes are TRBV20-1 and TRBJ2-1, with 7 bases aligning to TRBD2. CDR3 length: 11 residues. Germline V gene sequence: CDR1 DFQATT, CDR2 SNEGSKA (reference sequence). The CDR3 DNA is TGCAGCGGGTATAGCGGGAATGAGCAGTTCTTC. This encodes CSGYSGNEQFF.

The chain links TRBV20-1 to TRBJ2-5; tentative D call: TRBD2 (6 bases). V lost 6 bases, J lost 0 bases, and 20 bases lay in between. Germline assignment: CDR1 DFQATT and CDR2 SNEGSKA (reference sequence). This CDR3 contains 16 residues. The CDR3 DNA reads TGCAGTGCCTTCCGTCGGGGAGCGGGCTACCAAGAGACCCAGTACTTC. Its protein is CSAFRRGAGYQETQYF.

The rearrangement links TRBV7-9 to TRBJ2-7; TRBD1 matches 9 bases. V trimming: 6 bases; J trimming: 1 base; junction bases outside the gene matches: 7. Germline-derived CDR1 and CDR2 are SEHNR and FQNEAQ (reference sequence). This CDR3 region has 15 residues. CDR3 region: CASRKQGARSYEQYF. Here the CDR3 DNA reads TGTGCCAGCAGGAAACAGGGGGCTAGGTCCTACGAGCAGTACTTC.

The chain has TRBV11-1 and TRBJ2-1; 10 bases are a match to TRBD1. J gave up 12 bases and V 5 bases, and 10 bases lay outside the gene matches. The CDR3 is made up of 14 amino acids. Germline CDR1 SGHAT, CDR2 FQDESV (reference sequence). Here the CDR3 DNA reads TGTGCCAGCAGCCAGCCGGGACAGGGGAATTGGCAGTTCTTC. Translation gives CASSQPGQGNWQFF.

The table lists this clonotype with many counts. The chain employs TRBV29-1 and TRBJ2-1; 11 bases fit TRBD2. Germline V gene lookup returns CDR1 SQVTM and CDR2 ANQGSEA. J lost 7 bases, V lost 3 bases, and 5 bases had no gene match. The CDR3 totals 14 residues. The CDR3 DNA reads TGCAGCGTTGAGGGCAGACTAGCGGGGAATGAGCAGTTCTTC. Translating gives CSVEGRLAGNEQFF.

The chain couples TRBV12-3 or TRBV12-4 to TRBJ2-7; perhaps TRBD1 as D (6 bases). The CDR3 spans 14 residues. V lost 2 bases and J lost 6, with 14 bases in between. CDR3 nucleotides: TGTGCCAGCAGTTTATATCAGGGGACGGGCGAGCAGTACTTC. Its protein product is CASSLYQGTGEQYF.

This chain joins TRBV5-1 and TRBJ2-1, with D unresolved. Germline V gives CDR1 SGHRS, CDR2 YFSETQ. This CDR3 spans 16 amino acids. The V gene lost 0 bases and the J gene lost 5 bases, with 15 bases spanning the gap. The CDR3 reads CASSLEGRIPDNEQFF. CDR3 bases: TGCGCCAGCAGCTTGGAAGGCAGGATCCCTGACAATGAGCAGTTCTTC.

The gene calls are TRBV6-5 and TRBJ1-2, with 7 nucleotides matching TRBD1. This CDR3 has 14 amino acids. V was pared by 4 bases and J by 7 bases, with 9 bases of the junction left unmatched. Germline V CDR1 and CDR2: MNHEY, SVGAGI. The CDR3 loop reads CASSSRQGVFGYTF. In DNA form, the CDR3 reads TGTGCCAGCAGTTCTAGACAGGGAGTATTTGGCTACACCTTC.

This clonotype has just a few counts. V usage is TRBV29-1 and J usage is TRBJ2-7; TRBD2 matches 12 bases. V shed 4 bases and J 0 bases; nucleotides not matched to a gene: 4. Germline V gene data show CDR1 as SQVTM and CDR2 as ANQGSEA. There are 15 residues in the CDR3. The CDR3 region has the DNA TGCAGCGTTGTACTAGCGGGAGGTCCCTCCTACGAGCAGTACTTC. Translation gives CSVVLAGGPSYEQYF.

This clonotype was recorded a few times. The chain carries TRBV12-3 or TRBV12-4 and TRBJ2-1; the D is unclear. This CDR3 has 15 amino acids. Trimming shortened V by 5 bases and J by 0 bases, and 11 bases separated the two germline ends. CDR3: CASSIGKSSYNEQFF. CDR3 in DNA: TGTGCCAGCAGTATCGGAAAGAGCTCCTACAATGAGCAGTTCTTC.